This T cell receptor beta chain derives from a study of OX40 agonist ivuxolimab in advanced cancers. A note on the overall study: The costimulatory receptor OX40 (CD134) was targeted by ivuxolimab, a fully human IgG2 agonistic monoclonal antibody. Patients were allowed to have had prior anti-PD-1, anti-PD-L1 or anti-CTLA-4 therapy, and around 43% of the dose-escalation patients had been treated with checkpoint inhibitors. Partial responses occurred in three dose-escalation patients: two with cutaneous melanoma and one with hepatocellular carcinoma. In the dose-escalation cohort, roughly four fifths of patients were male, and the mean age was approximately 55 years, with a range of 23 to 79. Intravenous ivuxolimab was administered to patients every 2 weeks at six dose levels: 0.01, 0.1, 0.3, 1.5, 3 and 10 mg/kg. The paper describes the monotherapy dose-escalation part (N ≈ 52 patients) of the phase I trial of ivuxolimab. Of the 50 to 55 dose-escalation patients, hepatocellular carcinoma was present in about 20, melanoma in roughly 15, renal cell carcinoma in 9 and head and neck cancer in 9. Peripheral TCRbeta sequencing was intended to test whether TCR sequence diversity was altered and clonal T-cell expansion was caused by ivuxolimab. General conclusions and limits of the study: The antigen specificity of the peripheral T cells that underwent clonal expansion was not determined. At doses from 0.1 to 3.0 mg/kg, clonal expansion was seen in both CD4+ and CD8+ blood T cells between baseline and week 6. In the 0.1-3.0 mg/kg groups, partial responders were among the patients with the lowest normalized peripheral clonal expansion, particularly in CD8+ T cells. After ivuxolimab, CD8+ T cells had more expanded clones than CD4+ T cells on average. Low levels of normalized T-cell clonal expansion were also seen in some patients who did not respond.

For this clone: No cognate antigen has been identified for it. Base qualities were left out, and no much larger clone turns up one base away.

Genomic DNA was isolated from the sorted cells so that the TCRbeta CDR3 region could be sequenced. The immunoSEQ Assay was used for sequencing of TCRbeta CDR3 regions. TCRdb took this table from immuneACCESS and kept in-frame rearrangements with V and J called. Such tables lack part of the clones; where checked against another copy, unresolved V genes explain under half of the gap, and the rest is unexplained. In all, the sample holds roughly 61,000 clones, and 82% of those were seen once. The top ten hold approximately 0.57% of the sample. Inclusive of the bounding cysteine and phenylalanine, the CDR3 is 14 residues long. The entry retains the CDR3 DNA only, 42 bases that are in frame from base 1. Compared with germline, V lacks 4 bases and J lacks 7 bases; bases without a gene match: 7. From the germline V gene, CDR1 is SGDLS and CDR2 is YYNGEE. The trial excluded patients who had a history of autoimmune disease or were on systemic immunosuppression. In every dose cohort, peripheral blood was drawn for TCR sequencing at baseline, cycle 4 day 1, and cycle 7 day 1. The samples were drawn from a first-in-human, open-label, multicenter phase I dose-escalation trial of ivuxolimab. Adults with locally advanced or metastatic melanoma, renal cell carcinoma, hepatocellular carcinoma or head and neck squamous cell carcinoma were enrolled in the trial. Before TCR sequencing, CD4+ and CD8+ T cells were separately sorted from peripheral blood.

The receptor was derived from an adult with an advanced solid tumor such as melanoma, head and neck, liver or kidney cancer. The material sequenced was CD4+ or CD8+ T cells sorted from blood, taken in a trial of the OX40 agonist ivuxolimab. Recombination connected TRBV9 to TRBJ1-4, with 7 bases in between that match TRBD1. The CDR3 in this case is CASSPRDSTEKLFF. The DNA sequence follows: TGTGCCAGCAGCCCCCGGGACAGTACTGAAAAACTGTTTTTT.